This T cell receptor (beta chain) emerged from a study of blood T cell repertoires in COVID-19. Repertoires were generated with immunoSEQ multiplex PCR, while TCRdb's copy carries only in-frame clones and drops some. Seen here are about 150,000 clones, roughly 80% observed once, and the top ten hold approximately 8%. This clone was seen only once. With 10 bases clipped from V and 8 bases from J, the junction kept 6 bases outside the gene matches. The CDR3 loop spans 13 amino acids. Germline V lookup: CDR1 MNHEY, CDR2 SVGAGI. The chain recombines TRBV6-5 with TRBJ2-1; 12 nucleotides line up with TRBD2. The sequence came from a man aged 45-65 years with active or convalescent COVID-19. The sequencing sample was made of peripheral blood. CDR3 amino acids: CATGLAGLDEQFF. The DNA of the CDR3 is TGTGCCACCGGACTAGCGGGATTGGATGAGCAGTTCTTC.